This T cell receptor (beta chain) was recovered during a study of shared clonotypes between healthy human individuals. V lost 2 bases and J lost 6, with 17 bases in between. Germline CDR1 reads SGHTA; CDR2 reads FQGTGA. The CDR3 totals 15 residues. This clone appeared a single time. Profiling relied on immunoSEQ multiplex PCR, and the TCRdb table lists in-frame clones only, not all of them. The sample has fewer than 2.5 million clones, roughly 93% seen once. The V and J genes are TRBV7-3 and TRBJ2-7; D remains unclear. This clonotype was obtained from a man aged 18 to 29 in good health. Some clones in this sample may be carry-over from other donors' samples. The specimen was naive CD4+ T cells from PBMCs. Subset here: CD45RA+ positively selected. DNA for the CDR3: TGTGCCAGCAGCTTATTTGAGGCACTTCCCTTCGAGCAGTACTTC. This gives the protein CASSLFEALPFEQYF.